Listed below are T cell receptor beta chains from one sample, sequenced in a study of type 1 regulatory T cells. TCRdb redid the calling of the reads with MiXCR, one entry per CDR3 protein. This sample has about 68,000 distinct CDR3 sequences, with about three fifths found just once. Their specific antigens are unknown. Specimen: cultured T cells, either the whole culture or a sorted T cell fraction (not recorded which). These receptors all stem from a human donor in good health. Both conserved end residues are part of each CDR3. A D gene is named only where the DNA matches it firmly. Not all rows give a size; the values are once, few, many and, for expanded clones, a class.

>.|TRBD2|TRBJ2-7|TRBV7-2
CASSLVRLAGGEQYF
TGTGCCAGCAGCTTAGTGCGCCTAGCGGGAGGGGAGCAGTACTTC
>.|.|TRBJ2-5|TRBV5-1
CASSSQGGGETQYF
TGCGCCAGCAGCTCCCAGGGAGGGGGAGAGACCCAGTACTTC
>few|TRBD1|TRBJ1-2|TRBV20-1
CSALPGQSYGYTF
TGCAGTGCTCTCCCGGGACAGAGCTATGGCTACACCTTC
>few|.|TRBJ2-3|TRBV9
CASSVVGGGTDTQYF
TGTGCCAGCAGCGTAGTGGGCGGCGGCACAGATACGCAGTATTTT
>many|TRBD2|TRBJ2-2|TRBV3-1
CASSLTSGTGELFF
TGTGCCAGCAGCCTGACTAGCGGGACCGGGGAGCTGTTTTTT
>.|.|TRBJ1-2|TRBV12-3/TRBV12-4
CASRVDGPYGYTF
TGTGCCAGCAGAGTGGACGGACCCTATGGCTACACCTTC
>.|TRBD1|TRBJ1-5|TRBV18
CASSADRAQPQHF
TGTGCCAGCTCAGCGGACAGGGCGCAGCCCCAGCATTTT
>.|.|TRBJ1-4|TRBV6-2/TRBV6-3
CASSYSMAGTNEKLFF
TGTGCCAGCAGTTACTCGATGGCAGGGACTAATGAAAAACTGTTTTTT
>.|.|TRBJ2-3|TRBV5-5
CASSLAPAADTQYF
TGTGCCAGCAGCTTGGCCCCCGCGGCAGATACGCAGTATTTT
>.|TRBD2|TRBJ2-1|TRBV27
CASTRGDASGNEQFF
TGTGCCAGCACCCGGGGGGACGCCTCCGGCAATGAGCAGTTCTTC
>once|TRBD1|TRBJ1-3|TRBV4-3
CASSPGQGSGNTIYF
TGCGCCAGCAGCCCGGGACAGGGCTCTGGAAACACCATATATTTT
>.|.|TRBJ2-5|TRBV18
CASSPPVAGGDGRQETQYF
TGTGCCAGCTCACCACCGGTGGCAGGGGGGGATGGAAGGCAAGAGACCCAGTACTTC
>.|TRBD2|TRBJ2-7|TRBV20-1
CSAIKSELAAYEQYF
TGCAGTGCTATTAAGTCCGAACTAGCGGCCTACGAGCAGTACTTC
>.|.|TRBJ2-4|TRBV5-1
CASTRQTKGYF
TGCGCCAGCACCCGTCAGACAAAGGGATACTTC
>.|TRBD1|TRBJ1-3|TRBV7-2
CASSFEGTAPNF
TGTGCCAGCAGCTTTGAAGGGACAGCGCCCAATTTT
>.|TRBD2|TRBJ2-3|TRBV20-1
CSARDEAQRGLRDTQYF
TGCAGTGCTAGAGATGAGGCACAGCGGGGCCTTCGTGATACGCAGTATTTT
>once|TRBD1|TRBJ1-6|TRBV5-1
CASSLGQGSPLHF
TGCGCCAGCAGCCTTGGACAGGGAAGCCCCCTCCACTTT
>.|.|TRBJ2-3|TRBV11-2
CASSLRASSADTQYF
TGTGCCAGCAGCTTAAGGGCTAGTTCCGCAGATACGCAGTATTTT
>many|.|TRBJ2-2|TRBV5-1
CASSRTGDANTGELFF
TGCGCCAGCAGCAGGACGGGGGACGCGAACACCGGGGAGCTGTTTTTT
>.|.|TRBJ1-6|TRBV5-1
CASSLEGGRNLPLHF
TGCGCCAGCAGCTTGGAGGGGGGGCGAAATTTACCCCTCCACTTT
>few|TRBD2|TRBJ2-5|TRBV18
CASSGYKLAASQETQYF
TGTGCCAGCTCAGGATACAAGCTAGCGGCCTCACAAGAGACCCAGTACTTC
>.|TRBD1|TRBJ2-2|TRBV28
CASSDRAYTGELFF
TGTGCCAGCAGTGACAGGGCCTACACCGGGGAGCTGTTTTTT
>.|.|TRBJ1-1|TRBV5-1
CASSLVRGTEAFF
TGCGCCAGCAGCTTGGTACGTGGGACTGAAGCTTTCTTT
>.|.|TRBJ2-7|TRBV11-1
CASSKEGRREEQYF
TGTGCCAGCAGCAAGGAGGGACGGAGAGAGGAGCAGTACTTC
>few|.|TRBJ1-2|TRBV14
CASSQLGIPGYTF
TGTGCCAGCAGCCAACTGGGTATTCCAGGCTACACCTTC
>.|.|TRBJ2-3|TRBV10-3
CAAGPPGKDTQYF
TGTGCCGCAGGACCACCCGGGAAAGATACGCAGTATTTT
>.|TRBD2|TRBJ2-6|TRBV7-2
CASRTTSASGKGSGANVLTF
TGTGCCAGCAGAACCACCTCCGCGAGCGGGAAGGGTTCTGGGGCCAACGTCCTGACTTTC
>.|TRBD2|TRBJ2-1|TRBV7-3
CASSSTGTSGREQFF
TGTGCCAGCAGCTCCACCGGGACTAGCGGGAGGGAGCAGTTCTTC
>.|TRBD2|TRBJ2-1|TRBV6-1
CASSEDGRREFHEQFF
TGTGCCAGCAGTGAAGACGGGCGGCGGGAGTTCCATGAGCAGTTCTTC
>.|TRBD2|TRBJ2-2|TRBV19
CASSIKALGTSGQNTGELFF
TGTGCCAGTAGTATTAAGGCCCTCGGGACTAGCGGACAGAACACCGGGGAGCTGTTTTTT
>.|.|TRBJ2-4|TRBV4-2
CASSQEPGVKNIQYF
TGTGCCAGCAGCCAAGAACCCGGGGTCAAAAACATTCAGTACTTC
>.|.|TRBJ2-7|TRBV7-2
CASSSSGYPYEQYF
TGTGCCAGCAGCTCATCAGGATACCCCTACGAGCAGTACTTC
>.|.|TRBJ2-5|TRBV5-1
CASSQGGGEETQYF
TGCGCCAGCAGCCAAGGAGGGGGAGAAGAGACCCAGTACTTC
>.|.|TRBJ1-1|TRBV24-1
CATSDFGGPTNTEAFF
TGTGCCACCAGTGATTTCGGGGGTCCGACGAACACTGAAGCTTTCTTT
>.|.|TRBJ1-2|TRBV20-1
CSATQDNYGGYTF
TGCAGTGCTACTCAGGATAACTATGGAGGCTACACCTTC
>.|.|TRBJ1-1|TRBV6-2/TRBV6-3
CASSYFGANTEAFF
TGTGCCAGCAGTTATTTTGGGGCGAACACTGAAGCTTTCTTT
>.|.|TRBJ2-7|TRBV14
CASSQPNRIDEQYF
TGTGCCAGCAGCCAACCGAACCGAATCGACGAGCAGTACTTC
>few|TRBD2|TRBJ2-3|TRBV4-2
CASSQVDEGGRDTDTQYF
TGTGCCAGCAGCCAAGTTGACGAAGGTGGGAGGGACACAGATACGCAGTATTTT
>.|.|TRBJ2-3|TRBV5-6
CASSLVSGTQYF
TGTGCCAGCAGCTTAGTGTCCGGTACGCAGTATTTT
>.|.|TRBJ2-7|TRBV19
CASSIRWTATPYEQYF
TGTGCCAGTAGTATTCGTTGGACTGCTACCCCCTACGAGCAGTACTTC
>.|TRBD2|TRBJ2-1|TRBV18
CASSPQLAGVGSYNEQFF
TGTGCCAGCTCACCACAGTTAGCGGGAGTGGGCTCCTACAATGAGCAGTTCTTC
>few|.|TRBJ2-1|TRBV5-1
CASRYTGFNEQFF
TGCGCCAGCAGATACACAGGATTTAATGAGCAGTTCTTC
>.|.|TRBJ1-1|TRBV7-2
CASSLDRVAEAFF
TGTGCCAGCAGCTTAGACAGGGTGGCTGAAGCTTTCTTT
>.|.|TRBJ1-2|TRBV7-8
CASSRGGSNYGYTF
TGTGCCAGCAGCCGTGGTGGATCTAACTATGGCTACACCTTC
>few|.|TRBJ1-1|TRBV4-1
CASSQEFLGRVEAFF
TGCGCCAGCAGCCAAGAATTTTTGGGGAGGGTCGAAGCTTTCTTT
>.|.|TRBJ1-2|TRBV7-2
CASSKGPMEGGYTF
TGTGCCAGCAGCAAAGGGCCGATGGAAGGTGGCTACACCTTC
>.|TRBD1|TRBJ2-6|TRBV6-1
CASRPPGGSGANVLTF
TGTGCCAGCAGGCCCCCAGGGGGCTCTGGGGCCAACGTCCTGACTTTC
>.|.|TRBJ2-1|TRBV4-3
CASSQERPQGQFF
TGCGCCAGCAGCCAAGAACGACCCCAGGGACAGTTCTTC
>.|.|TRBJ2-1|TRBV6-2/TRBV6-3
CASRNLNEQFF
TGTGCCAGCAGAAACCTCAATGAGCAGTTCTTC
>.|.|TRBJ1-6|TRBV19
CASATDHNSPLHF
TGTGCCAGCGCGACAGACCATAATTCACCCCTCCACTTT
>.|TRBD1|TRBJ1-6|TRBV5-4
CASSFYRGSYNSPLHF
TGTGCCAGCAGCTTCTACAGGGGTTCCTATAATTCACCCCTCCACTTT
>.|.|TRBJ2-7|TRBV5-6
CASSPDSTNYEQYF
TGTGCCAGCAGCCCGGACAGTACTAACTACGAGCAGTACTTC
>few|.|TRBJ2-5|TRBV5-1
CASGGGPDGGKETQYF
TGCGCCAGCGGCGGCGGCCCGGATGGCGGAAAAGAGACCCAGTACTTC
>.|.|TRBJ1-6|TRBV13
CASSLRAEYNSPLHF
TGTGCCAGCAGCTTACGGGCAGAGTATAATTCACCCCTCCACTTT
>.|TRBD2|TRBJ2-1|TRBV7-3
CASSPSSGRARQFF
TGTGCCAGCAGCCCCAGTAGCGGGAGGGCCAGGCAGTTCTTC